The 19 T cell receptor beta chains below all came from one sample that was sequenced in a study of blood T cell repertoires in COVID-19. Profiling relied on immunoSEQ multiplex PCR, and the TCRdb table lists in-frame clones only, not all of them. The table includes some 50,000 clones, roughly 87% detected once. Sequenced sample: peripheral blood. Source of these receptors: a man aged 55 to 70 with acute or convalescent COVID-19.

The genes are TRBV12-5 and TRBJ2-7; tentatively, D is TRBD2 (6 bases). Germline values: CDR1 LGHNT, CDR2 FRNRAP. This CDR3 contains 14 residues. V dropped 4 bases and J dropped 2 bases, with 12 bases sitting between them. The CDR3 here is CASGSGTSAYEQYF. CDR3 DNA sequence: TGTGCTAGTGGTTCAGGGACTTCCGCCTACGAGCAGTACTTC.

The V call is TRBV6-5, the J call TRBJ1-5; the D gene is possibly TRBD1 (6 bases). V lost 4 bases, J lost 6 bases, and 13 bases lay in between. From germline, CDR1 is MNHEY and CDR2 SVGAGI. The CDR3 is made up of 14 amino acids. CDR3 nucleotides: TGTGCCAGCAGTTTGGGGGGGGCCGGTCAGCCCCAGCATTTT. It specifies CASSLGGAGQPQHF.

The J gene is TRBJ2-1, the V gene TRBV7-2; no clear D. The CDR3 is made up of 15 amino acids. Per the germline V gene, CDR1 is SGHTA and CDR2 is FQGNSA. Trimming shortened V by 1 base and J by 4 bases, and 11 bases separated the two germline ends. The CDR3 region is CASSLVEAWYNEQFF. CDR3 in DNA: TGTGCCAGCAGCTTAGTTGAAGCGTGGTACAATGAGCAGTTCTTC.

The chain employs TRBV12-1 and TRBJ2-1; the table names TRBD2, a call not compared with the DNA. TRBV12-1 constitutes a pseudogene. This CDR3 has 20 amino acids. CDR3 sequence (DNA): TGTGCCAGCAGCTTTGCGGGGTCAGTCTCCGGGACTACCACCAACAATGAGCAGTTCTTC. Translating it yields CASSFAGSVSGTTTNNEQFF.

This chain joins TRBV6-2 or TRBV6-3 and TRBJ1-1; possibly TRBD1 for D (6 bases). Trimming left V 2 bases short and J 0 bases short, with 10 bases between. The CDR3 runs 15 residues. CDR1 and CDR2 (germline): MNHEY, SVGEGT. For the CDR3, the DNA is TGTGCCAGCAGTTACCCAGGGGATTTGAACACTGAAGCTTTCTTT. This codes for CASSYPGDLNTEAFF.

This clone was counted a few times. The chain links TRBV30 to TRBJ2-7; 7 nucleotides match TRBD1. The CDR3 consists of 14 residues. Trimming cost V 2 bases and J 6 bases; bases outside gene matches: 10. From germline, CDR1 is GTSNPN and CDR2 SVGIG (reference sequence). CDR3 sequence: CAWSPLARQGEQYF. The CDR3 region has the DNA TGTGCCTGGAGTCCCTTGGCCCGACAGGGCGAGCAGTACTTC.

The CDR3 nucleotides read TGTGCCAGCAGTTTAGGGAGGGATACAGATACGCAGTATTTT. It specifies CASSLGRDTDTQYF. V and J are TRBV27 and TRBJ2-3; 7 positions agree with TRBD2. The CDR3 is 14 residues long. The V gene end was trimmed by 2 bases and the J gene end by 3 bases; junction bases not matched to a gene: 2. Germline assignment: CDR1 MNHEY and CDR2 SMNVEV (reference sequence).

This chain uses TRBV4-2 with TRBJ2-7, with a weak D call TRBD1 (5 bases). The germline V gene has CDR1 LGHNA and CDR2 YNFKEQ. This CDR3 is 13 amino acids long. The germline V and J ends were trimmed by 0 bases and 5 bases, with 8 bases remaining between them. CDR3 in amino acids: CASSQDPRDEQYF. CDR3 coding DNA: TGTGCCAGCAGCCAAGATCCCAGGGACGAGCAGTACTTC.

The chain carries TRBV5-1 and TRBJ1-1, with TRBD1 matching 10 bases. J lost 3 bases, V lost 4 bases, and 6 bases had no gene match. This CDR3 is built from 15 residues. Germline assignment: CDR1 SGHRS and CDR2 YFSETQ. CDR3 protein: CASSKEGTGDTEAFF. The CDR3 coding sequence is TGCGCCAGCAGCAAGGAAGGGACAGGGGACACTGAAGCTTTCTTT.

The chain uses TRBV5-4 and TRBJ1-2, with D possibly matching TRBD1 (5 bases). Trimming removed 0 bases at V and 9 bases at J, with 15 bases between. Germline V gene lookup returns CDR1 SGHNT and CDR2 YYREEE (reference sequence). The CDR3 spans 14 residues. The CDR3 loop reads CASSLEAAGWSYTF. As DNA, the CDR3 is TGTGCCAGCAGCTTGGAGGCGGCAGGGTGGAGCTACACCTTC.

V gene TRBV5-1 combines with J gene TRBJ2-1; 14 bases line up with TRBD2. The CDR3 is 16 residues long. V was pared by 3 bases and J by 3 bases, with 2 bases of the junction left unmatched. Looked up from germline, CDR1 is SGHRS and CDR2 is YFSETQ. CDR3 sequence (DNA): TGCGCCAGCAGCTCGGGGACTAGCGGGGGCTACAATGAGCAGTTCTTC. Translated: CASSSGTSGGYNEQFF.

The chain carries TRBV2 and TRBJ1-5; D gene uncertain. The CDR3 consists of 14 residues. V lost 2 bases and J 5 bases, leaving 10 bases between the germline ends. Per the germline V gene, CDR1 is SNHLY and CDR2 is FYNNEI. CDR3 sequence (DNA): TGTGCCAGCAGTGAAAGGACTTCGTATCAGCCCCAGCATTTT. The encoded protein is CASSERTSYQPQHF.

The chain combines TRBV27 with TRBJ2-2, with D possibly TRBD1 on 6 matching bases. The CDR3 covers 15 residues. Germline CDR1 is MNHEY and CDR2 is SMNVEV (reference sequence). Trimming removed 3 bases at V and 0 bases at J, with 8 bases between. CDR3: CASSLSGANTGELFF. The CDR3 nucleotides read TGTGCCAGCAGTTTGTCAGGGGCGAACACCGGGGAGCTGTTTTTT.

The V gene is TRBV6-5, the J gene TRBJ2-1, with D possibly matching TRBD1 (6 bases). Germline assignment: CDR1 MNHEY and CDR2 SVGAGI. Trimming removed 6 bases at V and 4 bases at J, with 16 bases between. This CDR3 region has 15 residues. Here the CDR3 DNA reads TGTGCCAGCAGGCAACAGGGTTACGTTTACAATGAGCAGTTCTTC. It is translated as CASRQQGYVYNEQFF.

The DNA for the CDR3 is TGTGCCAGCAGCGAACAACCTTTAGTAGGAGGGGCAAATGAGCAGTTCTTC. This encodes CASSEQPLVGGANEQFF. The gene calls are TRBV6-2 or TRBV6-3 and TRBJ2-1, with TRBD2 as a possible D gene (6 bases). Trimming took off 6 bases at V and 7 bases at J, with 25 bases between the two ends. The CDR3 runs to 17 residues. The germline V gene has CDR1 MNHEY and CDR2 SVGEGT.

The chain employs TRBV2 and TRBJ1-2; D gene uncertain. This CDR3 has 14 amino acids. V was pared by 7 bases and J by 0 bases, with 12 bases between. Germline V CDR1 and CDR2: SNHLY, FYNNEI. Written as DNA, the CDR3 is TGTGCCAGCACATACCGGGGTACTAACTATGGCTACACCTTC. This gives the protein CASTYRGTNYGYTF.

The rearrangement uses TRBV5-6 and TRBJ2-7, with D possibly matching TRBD2 (5 bases). The CDR3 consists of 14 residues. In germline, CDR1 is SGHDT, CDR2 YYEEEE. The germline V and J ends were trimmed by 5 bases and 1 base, with 13 bases remaining between them. CDR3 in amino acids: CASSRQEVSYEQYF. The CDR3 nucleotides read TGTGCCAGCAGTCGGCAGGAGGTGTCCTACGAGCAGTACTTC.

The rearrangement uses TRBV11-2 and TRBJ1-4; D is unclear. Between the trimmed V and J ends, which lost 4 bases and 5 bases, there was a span of 14 bases. The germline V gene encodes CDR1 SGHAT and CDR2 FQNNGV. There are 15 residues in the CDR3. CDR3 sequence reads: CASSSVGVWNEKLFF. The CDR3 bases are TGTGCCAGCAGCTCCGTCGGGGTTTGGAATGAAAAACTGTTTTTT.

V usage is TRBV27 and J usage is TRBJ1-5; TRBD1 is a possible D gene (5 bases). The CDR3 spans 16 residues. The V end lost 5 bases, the J end lost 3 bases, and 17 bases lay between the germline ends. The germline CDR1 and CDR2 sequences are MNHEY and SMNVEV (reference sequence). Here the CDR3 DNA reads TGTGCCAGCAGTGACTCAACGCAGGGTTACAATCAGCCCCAGCATTTT. Protein sequence: CASSDSTQGYNQPQHF.